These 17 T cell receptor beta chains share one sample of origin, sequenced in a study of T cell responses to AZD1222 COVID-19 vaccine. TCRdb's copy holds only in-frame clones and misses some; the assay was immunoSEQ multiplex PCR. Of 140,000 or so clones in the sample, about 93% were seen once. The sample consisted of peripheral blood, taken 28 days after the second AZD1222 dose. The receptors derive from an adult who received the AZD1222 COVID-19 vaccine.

The CDR3 bases are TGTGCCAGCAGCTTAGAGACAGGGCTCGACTATGGCTACACCTTC. Translated, it gives CASSLETGLDYGYTF. The chain has TRBV7-2 and TRBJ1-2; 7 nucleotides line up with TRBD1. V lost 1 base and J lost 3; bases outside the gene matches: 5. Germline CDR1 reads SGHTA; CDR2 reads FQGNSA. This CDR3 has 15 amino acids.

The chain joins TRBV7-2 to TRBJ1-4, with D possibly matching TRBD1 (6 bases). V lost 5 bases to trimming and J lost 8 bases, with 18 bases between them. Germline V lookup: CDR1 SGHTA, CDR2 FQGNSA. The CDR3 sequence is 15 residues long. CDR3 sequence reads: CASSQPGQWGEKLFF. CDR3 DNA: TGTGCCAGCAGCCAACCGGGACAATGGGGCGAAAAACTGTTTTTT. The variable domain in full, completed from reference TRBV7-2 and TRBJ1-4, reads GAGVSQSPSNKVTEKGKDVELRCDPISGHTALYWYRQSLGQGLEFLIYFQGNSAPDKSGLPSDRFSAERTGGSVSTLTIQRTQQEDSAVYLCASSQPGQWGEKLFFGSGTQLSVL.

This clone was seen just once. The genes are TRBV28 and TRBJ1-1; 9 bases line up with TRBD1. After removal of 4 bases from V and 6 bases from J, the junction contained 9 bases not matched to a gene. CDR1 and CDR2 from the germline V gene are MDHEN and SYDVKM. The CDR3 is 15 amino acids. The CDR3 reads CASSSHRGQSAEAFF. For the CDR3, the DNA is TGTGCCAGCAGTTCCCACAGGGGGCAATCCGCTGAAGCTTTCTTT.

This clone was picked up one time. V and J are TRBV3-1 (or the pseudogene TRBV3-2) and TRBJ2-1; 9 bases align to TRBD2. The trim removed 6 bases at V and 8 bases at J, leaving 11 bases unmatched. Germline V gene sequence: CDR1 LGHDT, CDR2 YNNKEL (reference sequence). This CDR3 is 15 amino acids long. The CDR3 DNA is TGTGCCAGCAGTCCTCAGGCGGGAGGGCGAGATGAGCAGTTCTTC. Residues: CASSPQAGGRDEQFF.

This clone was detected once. CDR3 sequence (DNA): TGTGCCACAGAAAGGACAGGGGGCCCGCACTTCTATGGCTACACCTTC. Residues: CATERTGGPHFYGYTF. This chain links TRBV10-3 with TRBJ1-2; 11 nucleotides line up with TRBD1. The CDR3 sequence is 16 residues long. Losses at the gene ends were 10 bases for V and 4 bases for J; bases not matched to a gene: 14. Germline assignment: CDR1 ENHRY and CDR2 SYGVKD.

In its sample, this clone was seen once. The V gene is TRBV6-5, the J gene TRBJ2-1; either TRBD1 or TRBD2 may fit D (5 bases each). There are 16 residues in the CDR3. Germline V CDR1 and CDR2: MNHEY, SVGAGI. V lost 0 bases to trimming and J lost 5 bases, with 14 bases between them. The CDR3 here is CASSYSIGEQDNEQFF. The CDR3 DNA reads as TGTGCCAGCAGTTACTCGATAGGGGAGCAGGACAATGAGCAGTTCTTC.

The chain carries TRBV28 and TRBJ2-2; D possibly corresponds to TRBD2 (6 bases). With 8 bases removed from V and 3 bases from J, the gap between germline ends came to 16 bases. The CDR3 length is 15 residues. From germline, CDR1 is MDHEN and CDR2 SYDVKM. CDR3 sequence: CASLPPGTYTGELFF. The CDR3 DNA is TGTGCCAGCCTTCCCCCTGGGACTTACACCGGGGAGCTGTTTTTT.

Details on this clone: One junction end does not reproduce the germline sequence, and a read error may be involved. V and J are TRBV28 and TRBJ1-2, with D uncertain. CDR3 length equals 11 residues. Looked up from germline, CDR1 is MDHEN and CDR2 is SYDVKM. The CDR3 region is CAGSLHIGYTF. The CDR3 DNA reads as TGTGCCGGCAGCCTACATATTGGCTACACCTTC.

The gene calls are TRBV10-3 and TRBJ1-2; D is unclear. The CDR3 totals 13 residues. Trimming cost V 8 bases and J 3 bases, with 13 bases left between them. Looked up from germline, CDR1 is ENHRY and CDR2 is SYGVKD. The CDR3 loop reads CAISPAQDYGYTF. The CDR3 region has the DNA TGTGCCATCTCCCCTGCGCAGGACTATGGCTACACCTTC.

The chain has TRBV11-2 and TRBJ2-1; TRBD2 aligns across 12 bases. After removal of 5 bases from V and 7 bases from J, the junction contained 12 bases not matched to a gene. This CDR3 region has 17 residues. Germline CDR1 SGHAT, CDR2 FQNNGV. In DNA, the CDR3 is TGTGCCAGCAGCCCCACTAGCGGGGGGCCTAGGGGAAATGAGCAGTTCTTC. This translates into CASSPTSGGPRGNEQFF.

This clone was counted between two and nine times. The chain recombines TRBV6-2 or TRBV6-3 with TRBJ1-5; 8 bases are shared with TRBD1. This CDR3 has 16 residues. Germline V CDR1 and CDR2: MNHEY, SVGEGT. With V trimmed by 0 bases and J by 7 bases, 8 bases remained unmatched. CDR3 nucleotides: TGTGCCAGCAGTTACTCTGGGGGACAGGTTCTCCAGCCCCAGCATTTT. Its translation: CASSYSGGQVLQPQHF.

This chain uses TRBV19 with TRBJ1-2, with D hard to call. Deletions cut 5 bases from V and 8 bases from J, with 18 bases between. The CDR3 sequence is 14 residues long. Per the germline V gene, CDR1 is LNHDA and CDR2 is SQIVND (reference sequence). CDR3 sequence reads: CASSAQTLHAGYTF. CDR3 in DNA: TGTGCCAGTAGTGCCCAGACACTCCACGCGGGCTACACCTTC.

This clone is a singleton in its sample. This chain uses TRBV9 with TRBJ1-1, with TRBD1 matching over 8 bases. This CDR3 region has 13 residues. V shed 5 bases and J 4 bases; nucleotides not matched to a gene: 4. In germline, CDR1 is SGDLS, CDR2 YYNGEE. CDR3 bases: TGTGCCAGCAGGCCTACAGGGGGCACTGAAGCTTTCTTT. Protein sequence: CASRPTGGTEAFF.

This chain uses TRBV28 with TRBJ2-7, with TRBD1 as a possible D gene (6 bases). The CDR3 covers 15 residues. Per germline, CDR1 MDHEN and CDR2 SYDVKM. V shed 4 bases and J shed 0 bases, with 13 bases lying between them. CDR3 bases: TGTGCCAGCAGTTCTCCCCAGGGGTCCTCCTACGAGCAGTACTTC. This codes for CASSSPQGSSYEQYF.

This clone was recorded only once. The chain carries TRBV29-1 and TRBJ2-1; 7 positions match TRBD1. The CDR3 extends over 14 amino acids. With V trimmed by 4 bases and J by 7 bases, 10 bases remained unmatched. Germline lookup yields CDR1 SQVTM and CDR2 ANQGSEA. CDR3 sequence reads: CSVVGTARLNEQFF. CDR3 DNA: TGCAGCGTTGTTGGGACAGCTAGGCTAAATGAGCAGTTCTTC.

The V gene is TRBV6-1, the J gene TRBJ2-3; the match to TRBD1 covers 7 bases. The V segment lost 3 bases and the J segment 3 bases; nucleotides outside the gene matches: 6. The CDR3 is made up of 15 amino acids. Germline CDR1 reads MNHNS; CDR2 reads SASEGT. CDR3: CASSDMGQLTDTQYF. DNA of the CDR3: TGTGCCAGCAGTGATATGGGACAGCTTACAGATACGCAGTATTTT.

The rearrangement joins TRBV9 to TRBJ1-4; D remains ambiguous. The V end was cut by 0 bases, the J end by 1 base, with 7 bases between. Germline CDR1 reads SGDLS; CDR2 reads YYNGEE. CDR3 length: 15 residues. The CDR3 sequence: CASSVAPITNEKLFF. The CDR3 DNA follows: TGTGCCAGCAGCGTAGCTCCCATAACTAATGAAAAACTGTTTTTT.